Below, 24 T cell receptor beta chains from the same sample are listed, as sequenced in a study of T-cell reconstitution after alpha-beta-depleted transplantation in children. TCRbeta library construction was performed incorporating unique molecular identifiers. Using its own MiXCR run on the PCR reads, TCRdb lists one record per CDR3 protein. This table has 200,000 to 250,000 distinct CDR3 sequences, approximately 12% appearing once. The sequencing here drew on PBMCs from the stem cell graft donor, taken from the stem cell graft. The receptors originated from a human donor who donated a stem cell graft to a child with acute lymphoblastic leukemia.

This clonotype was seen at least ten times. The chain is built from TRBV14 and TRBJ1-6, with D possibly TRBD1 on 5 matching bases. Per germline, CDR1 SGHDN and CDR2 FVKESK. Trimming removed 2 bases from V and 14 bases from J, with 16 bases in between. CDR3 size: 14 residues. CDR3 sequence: CASSQWDRDVSLHF. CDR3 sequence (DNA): TGTGCCAGCAGCCAATGGGATAGGGACGTATCCCTCCACTTT.

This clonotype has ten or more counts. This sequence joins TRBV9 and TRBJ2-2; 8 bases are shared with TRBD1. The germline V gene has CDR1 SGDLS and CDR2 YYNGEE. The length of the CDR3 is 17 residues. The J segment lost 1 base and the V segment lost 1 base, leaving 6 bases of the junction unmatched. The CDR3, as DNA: TGTGCCAGCAGCGTAAACTCACAGGGGGTGAACACCGGGGAGCTGTTTTTT. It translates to CASSVNSQGVNTGELFF.

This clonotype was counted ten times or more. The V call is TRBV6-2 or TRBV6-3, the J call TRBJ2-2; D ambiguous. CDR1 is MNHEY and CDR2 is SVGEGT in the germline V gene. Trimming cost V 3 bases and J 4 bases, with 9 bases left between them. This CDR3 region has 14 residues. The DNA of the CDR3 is TGTGCCAGCAGTTATATCTACCTCACCGGGGAGCTGTTTTTT. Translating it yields CASSYIYLTGELFF.

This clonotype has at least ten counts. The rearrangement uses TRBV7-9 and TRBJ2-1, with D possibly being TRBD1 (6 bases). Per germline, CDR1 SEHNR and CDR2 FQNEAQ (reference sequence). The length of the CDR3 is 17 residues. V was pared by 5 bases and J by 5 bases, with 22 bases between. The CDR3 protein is CASSPSLFQQGHNEQFF. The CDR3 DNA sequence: TGTGCCAGCAGCCCAAGTCTTTTTCAACAGGGTCACAATGAGCAGTTCTTC.

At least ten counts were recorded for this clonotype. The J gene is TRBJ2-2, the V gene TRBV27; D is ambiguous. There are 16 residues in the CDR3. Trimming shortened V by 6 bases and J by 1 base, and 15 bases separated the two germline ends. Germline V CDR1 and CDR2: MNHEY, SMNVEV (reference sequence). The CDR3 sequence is CASSPLVLENTGELFF. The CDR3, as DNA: TGTGCCAGCAGCCCCCTGGTTCTAGAGAACACCGGGGAGCTGTTTTTT.

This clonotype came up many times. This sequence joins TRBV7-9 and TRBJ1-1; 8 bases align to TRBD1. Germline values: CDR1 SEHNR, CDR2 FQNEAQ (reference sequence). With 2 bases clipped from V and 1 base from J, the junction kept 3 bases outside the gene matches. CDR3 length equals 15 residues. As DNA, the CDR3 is TGTGCCAGCAGCTTACAGGGGGCCGGGAACACTGAAGCTTTCTTT. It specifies CASSLQGAGNTEAFF.

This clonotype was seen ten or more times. The CDR3 is CASSRGGGMNTEAFF. In nucleotides, the CDR3 is TGTGCCAGCAGTCGGGGAGGGGGAATGAACACTGAAGCTTTCTTT. The chain combines TRBV12-3 or TRBV12-4 with TRBJ1-1; D may be TRBD1 (6 bases). The CDR3 totals 15 residues. V was clipped by 5 bases and J by 0 bases, with 13 bases between them.

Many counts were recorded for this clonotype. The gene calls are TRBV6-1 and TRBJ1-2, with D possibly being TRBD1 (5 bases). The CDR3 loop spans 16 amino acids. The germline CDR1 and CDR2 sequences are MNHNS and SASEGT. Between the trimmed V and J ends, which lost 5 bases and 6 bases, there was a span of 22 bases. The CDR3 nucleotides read TGTGCCAGCAGTCCCCTCCCCCTCAGCCGGGGCCATGGCTACACCTTC. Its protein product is CASSPLPLSRGHGYTF.

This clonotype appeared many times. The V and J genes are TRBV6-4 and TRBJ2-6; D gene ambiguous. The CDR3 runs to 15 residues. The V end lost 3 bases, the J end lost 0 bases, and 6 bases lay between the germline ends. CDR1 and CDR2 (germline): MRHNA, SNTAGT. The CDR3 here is CASSEEPSGANVLTF. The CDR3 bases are TGTGCCAGCAGTGAGGAGCCCTCTGGGGCCAACGTCCTGACTTTC.

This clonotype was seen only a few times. CDR3 nucleotides: TGCAGTGCTGGCCCCAGCTACAATGAGCAGTTCTTC. This sequence encodes CSAGPSYNEQFF. The chain uses TRBV20-1 and TRBJ2-1; no reliable D call. Germline lookup yields CDR1 DFQATT and CDR2 SNEGSKA (reference sequence). This CDR3 region has 12 residues. V was cut by 5 bases and J by 3 bases, with 8 bases left in between.

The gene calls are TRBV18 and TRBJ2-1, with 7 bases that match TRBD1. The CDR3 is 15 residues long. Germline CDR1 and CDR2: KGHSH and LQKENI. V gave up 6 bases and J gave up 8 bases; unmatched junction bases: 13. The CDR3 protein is CASSHTTDRSDEQFF. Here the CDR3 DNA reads TGTGCCAGCTCCCATACCACGGACAGGTCGGATGAGCAGTTCTTC.

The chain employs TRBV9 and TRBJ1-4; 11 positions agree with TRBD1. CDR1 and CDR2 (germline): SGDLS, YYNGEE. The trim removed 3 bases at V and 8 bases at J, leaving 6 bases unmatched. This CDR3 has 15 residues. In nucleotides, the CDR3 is TGTGCCAGCAGCGGTCGGACAGGGGGCAACGAAAAACTGTTTTTT. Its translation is CASSGRTGGNEKLFF. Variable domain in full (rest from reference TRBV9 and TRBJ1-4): DSGVTQTPKHLITATGQRVTLRCSPRSGDLSVYWYQQSLDQGLQFLIQYYNGEERAKGNILERFSAQQFPDLHSELNLSSLELGDSALYFCASSGRTGGNEKLFFGSGTQLSVL.

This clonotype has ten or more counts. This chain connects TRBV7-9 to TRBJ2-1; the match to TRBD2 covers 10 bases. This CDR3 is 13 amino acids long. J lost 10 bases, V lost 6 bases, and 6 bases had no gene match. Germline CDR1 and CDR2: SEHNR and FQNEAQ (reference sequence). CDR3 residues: CASSLAGAHEQFF. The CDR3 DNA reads TGTGCCAGCAGTCTAGCGGGGGCCCACGAGCAGTTCTTC. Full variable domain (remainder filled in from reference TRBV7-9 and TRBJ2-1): DTGVSQNPRHKITKRGQNVTFRCDPISEHNRLYWYRQTLGQGPEFLTYFQNEAQLEKSRLLSDRFSAERPKGSFSTLEIQRTEQGDSAMYLCASSLAGAHEQFFGPGTRLTVL.

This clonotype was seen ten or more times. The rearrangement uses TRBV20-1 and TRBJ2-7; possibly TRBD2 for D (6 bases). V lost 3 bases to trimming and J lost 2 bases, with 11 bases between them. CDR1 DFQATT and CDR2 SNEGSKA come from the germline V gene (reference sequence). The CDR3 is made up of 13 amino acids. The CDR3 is CSASFRGTYEQYF. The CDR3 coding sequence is TGCAGTGCTAGTTTTCGGGGGACCTACGAGCAGTACTTC.

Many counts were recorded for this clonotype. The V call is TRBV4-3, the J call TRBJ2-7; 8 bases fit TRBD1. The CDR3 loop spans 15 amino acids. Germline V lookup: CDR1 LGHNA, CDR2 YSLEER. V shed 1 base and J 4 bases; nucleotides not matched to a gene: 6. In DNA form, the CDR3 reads TGCGCCAGCAGCCAAGTGCGGGACAGGTTGTACGAGCAGTACTTC. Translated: CASSQVRDRLYEQYF.

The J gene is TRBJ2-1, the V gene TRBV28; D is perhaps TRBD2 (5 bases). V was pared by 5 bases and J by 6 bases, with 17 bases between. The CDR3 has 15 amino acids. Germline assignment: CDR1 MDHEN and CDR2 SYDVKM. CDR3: CASSARAGLSNEQFF. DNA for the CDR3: TGTGCCAGCAGTGCGAGGGCGGGCCTGTCCAATGAGCAGTTCTTC. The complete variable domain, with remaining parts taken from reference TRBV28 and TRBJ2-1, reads DVKVTQSSRYLVKRTGEKVFLECVQDMDHENMFWYRQDPGLGLRLIYFSYDVKMKEKGDIPEGYSVSREKKERFSLILESASTNQTSMYLCASSARAGLSNEQFFGPGTRLTVL.

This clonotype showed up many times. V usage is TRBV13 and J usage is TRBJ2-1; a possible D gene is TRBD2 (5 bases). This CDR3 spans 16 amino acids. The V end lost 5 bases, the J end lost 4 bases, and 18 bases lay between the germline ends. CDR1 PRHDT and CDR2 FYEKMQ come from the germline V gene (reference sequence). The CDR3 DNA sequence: TGTGCCAGCAGCACCATTCGGGGAGACCTTTACAATGAGCAGTTCTTC. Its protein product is CASSTIRGDLYNEQFF.

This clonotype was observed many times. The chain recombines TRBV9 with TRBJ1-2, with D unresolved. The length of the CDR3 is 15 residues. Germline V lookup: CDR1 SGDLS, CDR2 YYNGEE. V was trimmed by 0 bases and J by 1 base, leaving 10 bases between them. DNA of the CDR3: TGTGCCAGCAGCGTAGACGGAGGTTTTAACTATGGCTACACCTTC. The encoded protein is CASSVDGGFNYGYTF.

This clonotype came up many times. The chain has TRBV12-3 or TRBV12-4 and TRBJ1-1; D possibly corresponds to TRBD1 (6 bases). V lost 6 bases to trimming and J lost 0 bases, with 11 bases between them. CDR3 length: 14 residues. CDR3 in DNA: TGTGCCAGCAGACGGGGACACATGAACACTGAAGCTTTCTTT. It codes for CASRRGHMNTEAFF.

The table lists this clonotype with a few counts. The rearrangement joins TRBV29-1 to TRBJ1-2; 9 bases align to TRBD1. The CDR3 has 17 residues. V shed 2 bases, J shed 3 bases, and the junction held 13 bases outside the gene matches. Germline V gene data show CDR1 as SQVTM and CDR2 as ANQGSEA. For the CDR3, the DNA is TGCAGCGTTGAAAATGCCTTCGGGACAGGGTGGGACTATGGCTACACCTTC. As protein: CSVENAFGTGWDYGYTF.

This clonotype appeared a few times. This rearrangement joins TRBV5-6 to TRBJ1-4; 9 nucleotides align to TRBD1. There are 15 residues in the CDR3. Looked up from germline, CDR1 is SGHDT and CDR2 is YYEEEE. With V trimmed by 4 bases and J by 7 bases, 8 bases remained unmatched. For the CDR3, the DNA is TGTGCCAGCAGCACGGGACAGGGTGAAGGTGAAAAACTGTTTTTT. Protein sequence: CASSTGQGEGEKLFF.

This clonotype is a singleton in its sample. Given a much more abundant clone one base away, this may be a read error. The CDR3 DNA is TGCAGCGTTGCGGCACTAGCAGAGCAGTACTTC. This encodes CSVAALAEQYF. The chain couples TRBV29-1 to TRBJ2-7; possible D gene TRBD2, 6 bases. Looked up from germline, CDR1 is SQVTM and CDR2 is ANQGSEA. The V end was cut by 4 bases, the J end by 7 bases, with 11 bases between. The CDR3 totals 11 residues.

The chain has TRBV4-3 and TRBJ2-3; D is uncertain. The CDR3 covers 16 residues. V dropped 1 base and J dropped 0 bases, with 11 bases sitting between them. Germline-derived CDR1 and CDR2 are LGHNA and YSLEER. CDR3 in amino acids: CASSQGLGGSTDTQYF. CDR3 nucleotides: TGCGCCAGCAGCCAAGGGCTCGGTGGAAGCACAGATACGCAGTATTTT.

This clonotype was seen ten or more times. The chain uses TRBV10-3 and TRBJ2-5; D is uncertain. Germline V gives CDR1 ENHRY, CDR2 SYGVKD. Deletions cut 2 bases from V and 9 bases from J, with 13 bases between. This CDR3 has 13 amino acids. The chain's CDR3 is CAISEHTAPAQYF. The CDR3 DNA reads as TGTGCCATCAGTGAGCATACGGCCCCGGCCCAGTACTTC.